Sequencing of this T cell receptor beta chain was carried out in a study of blood T cell repertoires in COVID-19. Across the whole study: The samples span acute and convalescent COVID-19 from the United States, Italy and Spain.

Donors were grouped by their self-reported clinical history. The germline CDR1 and CDR2 sequences are LGHNA and YSLEER. The CDR3 is 16 residues long. V was pared by 3 bases and J by 1 base, with 12 bases between. Sequencing used immunoSEQ multiplex PCR; TCRdb keeps in-frame clones, though not all of them. Among fewer than 250,000 clones, 84% were seen once, and the ten largest hold under 4%. Material: PBMCs or T cells enriched from blood (not recorded which). This TCR was recovered from a woman aged 30 to 39 who had been exposed to COVID-19. This chain joins TRBV4-3 and TRBJ2-2; D possibly corresponds to TRBD1 (5 bases). The CDR3 nucleotides are TGCGCCAGCAGCCAGGGAACTACAGGGAACACCGGGGAGCTGTTTTTT. This codes for CASSQGTTGNTGELFF.